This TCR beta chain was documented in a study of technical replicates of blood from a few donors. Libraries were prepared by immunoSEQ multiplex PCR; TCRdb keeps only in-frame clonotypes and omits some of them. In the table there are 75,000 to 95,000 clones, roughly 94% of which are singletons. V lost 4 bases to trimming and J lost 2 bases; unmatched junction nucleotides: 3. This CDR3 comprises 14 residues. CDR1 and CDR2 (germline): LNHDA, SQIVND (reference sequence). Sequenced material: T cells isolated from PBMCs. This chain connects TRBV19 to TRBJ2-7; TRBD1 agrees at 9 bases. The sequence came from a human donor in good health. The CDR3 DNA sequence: TGTGCCAGTAGTAGAGGACAGGGGCCCTACGAGCAGTACTTC. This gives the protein CASSRGQGPYEQYF.